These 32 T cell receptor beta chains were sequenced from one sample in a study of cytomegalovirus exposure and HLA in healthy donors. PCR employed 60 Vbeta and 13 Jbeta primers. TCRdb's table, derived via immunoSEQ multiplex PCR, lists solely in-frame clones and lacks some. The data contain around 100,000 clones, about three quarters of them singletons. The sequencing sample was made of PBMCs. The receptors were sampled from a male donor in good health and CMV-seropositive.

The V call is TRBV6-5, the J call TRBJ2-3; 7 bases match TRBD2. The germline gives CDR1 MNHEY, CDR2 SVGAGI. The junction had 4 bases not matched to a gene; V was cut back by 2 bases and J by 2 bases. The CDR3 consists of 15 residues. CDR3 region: CASSYLAAYTDTQYF. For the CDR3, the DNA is TGTGCCAGCAGTTACCTAGCGGCCTACACAGATACGCAGTATTTT.

DNA of the CDR3: TGTGCCAGCAGTACCCTGGGGCTCCATCAGCCCCAGCATTTT. This encodes CASSTLGLHQPQHF. The chain recombines TRBV28 with TRBJ1-5; D is possibly TRBD1 (5 bases). CDR1 is MDHEN, CDR2 SYDVKM, per germline. This CDR3 region has 14 residues. Trimming cost V 5 bases and J 5 bases, with 13 bases left between them.

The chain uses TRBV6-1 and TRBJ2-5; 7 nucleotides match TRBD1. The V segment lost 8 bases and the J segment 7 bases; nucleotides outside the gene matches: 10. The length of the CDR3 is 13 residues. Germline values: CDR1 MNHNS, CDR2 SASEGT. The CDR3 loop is CASLRDSPGTQYF. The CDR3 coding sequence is TGTGCCAGCCTTAGGGACAGCCCAGGGACCCAGTACTTC.

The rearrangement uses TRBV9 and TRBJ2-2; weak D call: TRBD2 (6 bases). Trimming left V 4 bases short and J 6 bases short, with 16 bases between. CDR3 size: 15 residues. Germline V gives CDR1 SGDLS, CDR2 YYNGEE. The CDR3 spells CASSPPTSPPGELFF. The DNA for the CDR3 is TGTGCCAGCAGCCCTCCTACTAGCCCTCCCGGGGAGCTGTTTTTT.

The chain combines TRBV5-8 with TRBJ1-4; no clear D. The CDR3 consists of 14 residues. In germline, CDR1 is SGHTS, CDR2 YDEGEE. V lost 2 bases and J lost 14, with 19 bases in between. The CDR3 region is CASSFRGAPGKLFF. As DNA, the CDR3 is TGTGCCAGCAGCTTTCGGGGAGCGCCTGGTAAGCTGTTTTTT.

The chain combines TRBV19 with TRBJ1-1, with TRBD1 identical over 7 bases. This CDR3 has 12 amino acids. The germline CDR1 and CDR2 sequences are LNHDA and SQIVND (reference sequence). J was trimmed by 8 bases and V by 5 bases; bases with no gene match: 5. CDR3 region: CASSSQGSEAFF. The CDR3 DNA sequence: TGTGCCAGTAGTTCACAGGGGTCGGAAGCTTTCTTT.

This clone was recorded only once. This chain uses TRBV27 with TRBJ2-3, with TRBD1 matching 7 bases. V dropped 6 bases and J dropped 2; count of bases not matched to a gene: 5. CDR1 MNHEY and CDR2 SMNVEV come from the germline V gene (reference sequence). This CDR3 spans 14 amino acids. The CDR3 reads CASSDRVHTDTQYF. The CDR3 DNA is TGTGCCAGCAGCGACAGGGTCCACACAGATACGCAGTATTTT.

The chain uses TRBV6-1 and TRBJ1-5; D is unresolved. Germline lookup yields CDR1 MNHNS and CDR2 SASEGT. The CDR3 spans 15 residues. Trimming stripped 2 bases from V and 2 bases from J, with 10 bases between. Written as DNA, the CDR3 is TGTGCCAGCAGTGAATTGAATTCGGGCAATCAGCCCCAGCATTTT. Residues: CASSELNSGNQPQHF.

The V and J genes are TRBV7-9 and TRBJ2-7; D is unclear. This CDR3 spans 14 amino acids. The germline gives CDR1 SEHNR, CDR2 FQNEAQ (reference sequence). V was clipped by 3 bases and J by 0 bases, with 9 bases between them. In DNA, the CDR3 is TGTGCCAGCAGCTTGAGCCAGGCCTCCTACGAGCAGTACTTC. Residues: CASSLSQASYEQYF.

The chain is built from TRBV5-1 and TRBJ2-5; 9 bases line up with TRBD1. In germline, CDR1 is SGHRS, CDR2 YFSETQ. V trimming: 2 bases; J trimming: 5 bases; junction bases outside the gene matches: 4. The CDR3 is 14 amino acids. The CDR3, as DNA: TGCGCCAGCAGCTTAGGGGACAGGGAGGAGACCCAGTACTTC. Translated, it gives CASSLGDREETQYF.

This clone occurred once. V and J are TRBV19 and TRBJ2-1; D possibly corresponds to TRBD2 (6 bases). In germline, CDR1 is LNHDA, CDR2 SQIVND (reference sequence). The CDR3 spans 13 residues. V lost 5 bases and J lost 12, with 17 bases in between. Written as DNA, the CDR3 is TGTGCCAGTAGTCGCGGGGACCACCCGTGGCAGTTCTTC. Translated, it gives CASSRGDHPWQFF. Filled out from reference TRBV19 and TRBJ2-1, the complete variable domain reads DGGITQSPKYLFRKEGQNVTLSCEQNLNHDAMYWYRQDPGQGLRLIYYSQIVNDFQKGDIAEGYSVSREKKESFPLTVTSAQKNPTAFYLCASSRGDHPWQFFGPGTRLTVL.

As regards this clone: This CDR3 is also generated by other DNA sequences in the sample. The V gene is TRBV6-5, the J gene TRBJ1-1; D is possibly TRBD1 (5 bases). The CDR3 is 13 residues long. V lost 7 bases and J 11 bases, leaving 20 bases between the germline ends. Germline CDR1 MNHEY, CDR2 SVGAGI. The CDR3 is CASTLTPRDSAFF. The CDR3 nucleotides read TGTGCCAGCACCCTAACGCCCAGGGACTCCGCTTTCTTT.

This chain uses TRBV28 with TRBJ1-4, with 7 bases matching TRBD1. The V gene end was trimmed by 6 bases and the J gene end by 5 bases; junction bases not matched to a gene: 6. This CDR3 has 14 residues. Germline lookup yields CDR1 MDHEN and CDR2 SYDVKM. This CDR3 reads CASREQGRNEKLFF. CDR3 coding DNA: TGTGCCAGCAGGGAACAGGGGAGGAATGAAAAACTGTTTTTT.

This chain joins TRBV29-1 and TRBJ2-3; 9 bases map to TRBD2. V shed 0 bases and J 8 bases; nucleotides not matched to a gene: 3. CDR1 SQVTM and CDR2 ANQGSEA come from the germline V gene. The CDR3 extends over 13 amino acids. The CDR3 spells CSVEERGGRTQYF. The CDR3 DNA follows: TGCAGCGTTGAAGAGCGGGGGGGGCGTACGCAGTATTTT.

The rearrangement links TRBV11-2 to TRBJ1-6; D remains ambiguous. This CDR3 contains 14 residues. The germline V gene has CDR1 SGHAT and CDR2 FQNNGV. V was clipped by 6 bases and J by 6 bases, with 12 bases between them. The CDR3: CASSSTRVNSPLHF. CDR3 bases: TGTGCCAGCAGTTCTACACGGGTTAATTCACCCCTCCACTTT.

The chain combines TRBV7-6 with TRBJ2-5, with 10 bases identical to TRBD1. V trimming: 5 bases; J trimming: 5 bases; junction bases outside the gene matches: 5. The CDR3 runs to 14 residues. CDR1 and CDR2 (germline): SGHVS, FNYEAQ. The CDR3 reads CASSAGTGVETQYF. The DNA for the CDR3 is TGTGCCAGCAGCGCCGGGACAGGGGTGGAGACCCAGTACTTC.

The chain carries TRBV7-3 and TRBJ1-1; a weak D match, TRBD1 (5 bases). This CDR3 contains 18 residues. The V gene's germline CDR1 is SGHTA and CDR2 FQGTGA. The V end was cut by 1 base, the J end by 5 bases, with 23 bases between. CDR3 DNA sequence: TGTGCCAGCAGCTTAAGCGGGGGATTCTTAATCGTTTATACTGAAGCTTTCTTT. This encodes CASSLSGGFLIVYTEAFF.

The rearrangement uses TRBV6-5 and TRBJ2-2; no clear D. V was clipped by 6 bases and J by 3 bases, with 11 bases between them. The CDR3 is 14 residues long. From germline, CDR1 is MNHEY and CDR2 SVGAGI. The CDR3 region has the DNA TGTGCCAGCAGAGAAGACACCTACACCGGGGAGCTGTTTTTT. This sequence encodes CASREDTYTGELFF.

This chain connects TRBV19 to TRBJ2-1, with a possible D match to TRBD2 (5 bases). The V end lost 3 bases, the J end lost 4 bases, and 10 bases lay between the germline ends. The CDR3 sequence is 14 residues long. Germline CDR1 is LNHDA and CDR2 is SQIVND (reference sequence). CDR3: CASSIDGDYNEQFF. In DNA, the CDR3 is TGTGCCAGTAGTATCGACGGGGATTACAATGAGCAGTTCTTC.

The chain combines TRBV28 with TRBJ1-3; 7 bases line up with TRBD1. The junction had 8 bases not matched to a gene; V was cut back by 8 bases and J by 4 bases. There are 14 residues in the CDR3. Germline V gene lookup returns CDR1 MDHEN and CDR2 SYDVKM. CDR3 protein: CASGAGGKGNTIYF. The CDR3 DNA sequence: TGTGCCAGCGGGGCAGGGGGGAAAGGAAACACCATATATTTT.

In DNA form, the CDR3 reads TGTGCCAGCAGCCAACTAGCGGGGGGGCAAGGTTTCCGGGACGAGCAGTACTTC. Translating gives CASSQLAGGQGFRDEQYF. V and J are TRBV4-2 and TRBJ2-7, with TRBD2 matching 12 bases. The CDR3 has 18 residues. Germline loops: CDR1 LGHNA, CDR2 YNFKEQ. The trim removed 2 bases at V and 5 bases at J, leaving 13 bases unmatched.

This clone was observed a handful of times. The CDR3 protein is CASGPTGRNTEAFF. The CDR3 DNA sequence: TGTGCCAGCGGCCCGACAGGGAGAAACACTGAAGCTTTCTTT. The rearrangement links TRBV5-4 to TRBJ1-1; 7 bases are shared with TRBD1. J was trimmed by 2 bases and V by 7 bases; bases with no gene match: 8. Germline CDR1 is SGHNT and CDR2 is YYREEE (reference sequence). The CDR3 is 14 residues long.

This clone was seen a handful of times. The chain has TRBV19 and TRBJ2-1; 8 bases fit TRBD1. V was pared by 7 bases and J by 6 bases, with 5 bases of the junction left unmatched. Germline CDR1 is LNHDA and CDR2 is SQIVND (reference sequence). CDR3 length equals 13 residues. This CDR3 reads CASNGQGGNEQFF. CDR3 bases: TGTGCCAGTAACGGACAGGGCGGCAATGAGCAGTTCTTC.

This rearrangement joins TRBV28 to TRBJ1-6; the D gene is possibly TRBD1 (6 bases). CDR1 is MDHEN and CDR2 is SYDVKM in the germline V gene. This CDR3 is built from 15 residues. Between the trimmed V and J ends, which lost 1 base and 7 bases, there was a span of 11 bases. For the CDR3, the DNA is TGTGCCAGCAGTTTATTGGACAGTTCGAATTCACCCCTCCACTTT. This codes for CASSLLDSSNSPLHF.

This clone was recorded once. The DNA of the CDR3 is TGTGCCAGCAGCTTAGGAGGGGGACGGCCAACAACTGAAGCTTTCTTT. Protein product: CASSLGGGRPTTEAFF. The chain carries TRBV11-1 and TRBJ1-1, with a tentative D call TRBD1 (6 bases). The CDR3 is made up of 16 amino acids. CDR1 SGHAT and CDR2 FQDESV come from the germline V gene (reference sequence). Trimming removed 1 base from V and 5 bases from J, with 17 bases in between.

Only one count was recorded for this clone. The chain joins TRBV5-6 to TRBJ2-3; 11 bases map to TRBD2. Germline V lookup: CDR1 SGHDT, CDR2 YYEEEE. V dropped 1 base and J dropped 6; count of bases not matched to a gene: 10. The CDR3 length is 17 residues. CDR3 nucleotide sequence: TGTGCCAGCAGCTTGACTAGCGGGAGTCTGTATTTTGATACGCAGTATTTT. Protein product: CASSLTSGSLYFDTQYF.

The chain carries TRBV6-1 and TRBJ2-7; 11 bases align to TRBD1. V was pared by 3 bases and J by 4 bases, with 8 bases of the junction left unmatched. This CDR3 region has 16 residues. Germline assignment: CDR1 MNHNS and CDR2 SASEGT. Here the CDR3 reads CASSEAVGQGAYEQYF. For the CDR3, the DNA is TGTGCCAGCAGTGAGGCCGTAGGACAGGGGGCATACGAGCAGTACTTC.

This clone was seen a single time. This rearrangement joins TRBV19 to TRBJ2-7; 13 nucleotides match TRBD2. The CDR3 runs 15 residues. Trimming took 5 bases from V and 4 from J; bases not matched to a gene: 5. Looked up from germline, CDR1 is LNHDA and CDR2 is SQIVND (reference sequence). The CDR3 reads CASSHGLAGVYEQYF. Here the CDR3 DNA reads TGTGCCAGTAGTCACGGACTAGCGGGAGTTTACGAGCAGTACTTC.

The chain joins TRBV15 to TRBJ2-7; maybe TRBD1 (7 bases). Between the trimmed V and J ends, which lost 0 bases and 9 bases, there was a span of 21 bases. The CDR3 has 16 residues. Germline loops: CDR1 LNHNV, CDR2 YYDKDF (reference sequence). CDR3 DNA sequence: TGTGCCACCAGCAGAGATCCAGGGGGGCCTTCCCTCGGGCAGTACTTC. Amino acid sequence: CATSRDPGGPSLGQYF.

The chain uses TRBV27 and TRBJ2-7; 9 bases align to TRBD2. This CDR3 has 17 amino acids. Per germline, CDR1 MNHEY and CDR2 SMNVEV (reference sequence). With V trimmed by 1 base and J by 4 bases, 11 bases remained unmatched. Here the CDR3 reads CASSLYRGVAGEYEQYF. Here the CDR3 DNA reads TGTGCCAGCAGTTTATACCGGGGCGTAGCGGGAGAGTACGAGCAGTACTTC.

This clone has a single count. In DNA, the CDR3 is TGTGCCAGCACGGCGGGCCAAGAGACCCAGTACTTC. This encodes CASTAGQETQYF. The chain joins TRBV2 to TRBJ2-5; weak D call: TRBD2 (5 bases). The CDR3 is 12 amino acids. V lost 7 bases, J lost 1 base, and 7 bases lay in between. CDR1 and CDR2 (germline): SNHLY, FYNNEI.

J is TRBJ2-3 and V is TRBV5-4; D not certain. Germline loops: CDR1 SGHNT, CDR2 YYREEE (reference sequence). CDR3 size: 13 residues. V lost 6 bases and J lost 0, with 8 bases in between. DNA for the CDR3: TGTGCCAGCAATCGAGATAGCACAGATACGCAGTATTTT. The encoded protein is CASNRDSTDTQYF.